The 30 T cell receptor beta chains reported below all come from one sample, sequenced in a study of beta chain features in type 1 diabetes. The study reverse transcribed the entire isolated RNA, so it sequenced expressed TCRB transcripts. Repertoires were generated with immunoSEQ multiplex PCR, while TCRdb's copy carries only in-frame clones and drops some. Of under 400,000 clones in the sample, roughly 21% were seen once. Sequencing was performed on naive CD4+ T cells from blood. The source is a woman younger than 35 in good health.

The V call is TRBV27, the J call TRBJ2-1; tentatively, D is TRBD2 (6 bases). The CDR3 is 15 amino acids. Germline V gene sequence: CDR1 MNHEY, CDR2 SMNVEV (reference sequence). Between the trimmed V and J ends, which lost 5 bases and 9 bases, there was a span of 20 bases. The DNA for the CDR3 is TGTGCCAGCAGTAGAGGGACTCCCTACGCCCCTGAGCAGTTCTTC. Protein product: CASSRGTPYAPEQFF.

This clone was counted between two and nine times. This chain uses TRBV5-1 with TRBJ2-3, with D perhaps matching TRBD1 (6 bases). Trimming pared 4 bases from V and 1 base from J, leaving 16 bases between. Germline CDR1 is SGHRS and CDR2 is YFSETQ. The CDR3 has 16 residues. The CDR3 sequence: CASSAGEAPGTDTQYF. DNA for the CDR3: TGCGCCAGCAGCGCAGGGGAAGCGCCGGGCACAGATACGCAGTATTTT.

This clone was seen a handful of times. J is TRBJ1-1 and V is TRBV30; TRBD1 agrees at 12 bases. The length of the CDR3 is 15 residues. Germline V gene sequence: CDR1 GTSNPN, CDR2 SVGIG (reference sequence). Unmatched junction bases numbered 3, after V lost 0 bases and J lost 4 bases. In nucleotides, the CDR3 is TGTGCCTGGAGTGTCGGGACAGGGGGCCGCACTGAAGCTTTCTTT. The encoded protein is CAWSVGTGGRTEAFF.

The chain combines TRBV29-1 with TRBJ2-5, with TRBD2 identical over 11 bases. Per germline, CDR1 SQVTM and CDR2 ANQGSEA. The CDR3 runs 15 residues. Trimming took 6 bases from V and 5 from J; bases not matched to a gene: 11. This chain's CDR3 is CSVGRLAGLEETQYF. The CDR3 DNA reads TGCAGCGTGGGTAGACTAGCGGGATTAGAGGAGACCCAGTACTTC.

The CDR3 DNA reads TGCGCCAGCAGCTTGGGGGGGGTTAACGAGCAGTACTTC. This gives the protein CASSLGGVNEQYF. The genes are TRBV5-1 and TRBJ2-7; maybe TRBD2 (6 bases). V was pared by 0 bases and J by 5 bases, with 9 bases between. Germline loops: CDR1 SGHRS, CDR2 YFSETQ. This CDR3 has 13 residues. Using reference TRBV5-1 and TRBJ2-7 for the parts outside the CDR3, the full variable domain is KAGVTQTPRYLIKTRGQQVTLSCSPISGHRSVSWYQQTPGQGLQFLFEYFSETQRNKGNFPGRFSGRQFSNSRSEMNVSTLELGDSALYLCASSLGGVNEQYFGPGTRLTVT.

This clone has just a few counts. The chain links TRBV18 to TRBJ1-5; 7 positions match TRBD1. This CDR3 comprises 13 residues. Germline V gene data show CDR1 as KGHSH and CDR2 as LQKENI. After removal of 4 bases from V and 5 bases from J, the junction contained 2 bases not matched to a gene. This chain's CDR3 is CASSRQGDQPQHF. Written as DNA, the CDR3 is TGTGCCAGCTCACGACAGGGCGATCAGCCCCAGCATTTT.

The chain couples TRBV11-3 to TRBJ2-5; possibly TRBD2 for D (6 bases). The CDR3 contains 15 residues. The V gene lost 6 bases and the J gene lost 7 bases, with 21 bases spanning the gap. Germline-derived CDR1 and CDR2 are SGHNT and YENEEA. CDR3 protein: CASSPAGTPGGTQYF. The CDR3 coding sequence is TGTGCCAGCAGTCCTGCGGGGACCCCTGGGGGGACCCAGTACTTC.

In this sample, this clone turned up a few times. This chain uses TRBV5-1 with TRBJ1-6; TRBD1 aligns across 8 bases. The V segment lost 4 bases and the J segment 7 bases; nucleotides outside the gene matches: 16. The CDR3 has 18 amino acids. Germline values: CDR1 SGHRS, CDR2 YFSETQ. CDR3 bases: TGCGCCAGCAGCCCCATGCCGGGACAGGAGTTGTTGAATTCACCCCTCCACTTT. This encodes CASSPMPGQELLNSPLHF.

This clone was found a few times. This chain links TRBV28 with TRBJ2-5; TRBD1 aligns across 7 bases. The CDR3 consists of 16 residues. Losses at the gene ends were 3 bases for V and 1 base for J; bases not matched to a gene: 8. Germline V lookup: CDR1 MDHEN, CDR2 SYDVKM. CDR3 amino acids: CASSFRRWDSQETQYF. The DNA for the CDR3 is TGTGCCAGCAGTTTTCGGCGGTGGGACAGCCAAGAGACCCAGTACTTC.

The V gene is TRBV5-1, the J gene TRBJ2-5; D unresolved. The V end lost 5 bases, the J end lost 1 base, and 12 bases lay between the germline ends. There are 14 residues in the CDR3. Germline V gives CDR1 SGHRS, CDR2 YFSETQ. CDR3 in DNA: TGCGCCAGCAGTCCCTCCGGAGTCCAAGAGACCCAGTACTTC. Its translation: CASSPSGVQETQYF. The full variable domain, with the rest looked up from reference TRBV5-1 and TRBJ2-5, is KAGVTQTPRYLIKTRGQQVTLSCSPISGHRSVSWYQQTPGQGLQFLFEYFSETQRNKGNFPGRFSGRQFSNSRSEMNVSTLELGDSALYLCASSPSGVQETQYFGPGTRLLVL.

This rearrangement joins TRBV9 to TRBJ1-1; 7 positions agree with TRBD1. CDR3 length equals 14 residues. The V gene end was trimmed by 2 bases and the J gene end by 8 bases; junction bases not matched to a gene: 9. The germline V gene encodes CDR1 SGDLS and CDR2 YYNGEE. CDR3 coding DNA: TGTGCCAGCAGCGTCGCCCAGGGGGGTGACGAAGCTTTCTTT. It translates to CASSVAQGGDEAFF.

This clone was counted only a few times. Other nucleotide sequences from this sample produce the same CDR3. The chain couples TRBV2 to TRBJ2-2; 9 nucleotides align to TRBD1. Germline CDR1 SNHLY, CDR2 FYNNEI. CDR3 length: 15 amino acids. The V gene end was trimmed by 6 bases and the J gene end by 5 bases; junction bases not matched to a gene: 7. In DNA, the CDR3 is TGTGCCAGCAGCCTGAGGACAGGGGAGACCGGGGAGCTGTTTTTT. Translating it yields CASSLRTGETGELFF.

The CDR3 nucleotides read TGTGCCAGCAGTGCCTTGGGACTAGACCAGGATACGCAGTATTTT. Its protein is CASSALGLDQDTQYF. The V and J genes are TRBV6-4 and TRBJ2-3; 8 nucleotides agree with TRBD2. Germline values: CDR1 MRHNA, CDR2 SNTAGT. Germline trimming cut 4 bases from V and 6 bases from J; bases unmatched to any gene: 9. The CDR3 has 15 amino acids.

The V call is TRBV7-2, the J call TRBJ1-2; D not resolved. Trimming pared 2 bases from V and 8 bases from J, leaving 9 bases between. There are 12 residues in the CDR3. CDR1 and CDR2 (germline): SGHTA, FQGNSA. In DNA form, the CDR3 reads TGTGCCAGCAGCTTATCGCACATCGGCTACACCTTC. Its protein is CASSLSHIGYTF. The full variable domain, rest sourced from reference TRBV7-2 and TRBJ1-2, is GAGVSQSPSNKVTEKGKDVELRCDPISGHTALYWYRQSLGQGLEFLIYFQGNSAPDKSGLPSDRFSAERTGGSVSTLTIQRTQQEDSAVYLCASSLSHIGYTFGSGTRLTVV.

The chain is built from TRBV15 and TRBJ2-7; D might be TRBD1 (5 bases). This CDR3 has 14 residues. Per the germline V gene, CDR1 is LNHNV and CDR2 is YYDKDF (reference sequence). The V gene lost 8 bases and the J gene lost 3 bases, with 17 bases spanning the gap. CDR3 in amino acids: CATAPQGTGYEQYF. In DNA form, the CDR3 reads TGTGCCACCGCTCCGCAGGGTACTGGCTACGAGCAGTACTTC. Full variable domain (outside the CDR3, taken from reference TRBV15 and TRBJ2-7): DAMVIQNPRYQVTQFGKPVTLSCSQTLNHNVMYWYQQKSSQAPKLLFHYYDKDFNNEADTPDNFQSRRPNTSFCFLDIRSPGLGDTAMYLCATAPQGTGYEQYFGPGTRLTVT.

In the case of this clone: At the DNA level, this CDR3 is encoded by other sequences in the same sample as well. J is TRBJ1-1 and V is TRBV9; D is unresolved. The V end was cut by 0 bases, the J end by 5 bases, with 11 bases between. Germline CDR1 SGDLS, CDR2 YYNGEE. CDR3 length: 14 amino acids. The CDR3 DNA is TGTGCCAGCAGCGTAGAAAGTGGAGGGACTGAAGCTTTCTTT. Protein: CASSVESGGTEAFF.

The CDR3 nucleotides are TGTGCCAGCAGACTAGTCGATCGCACAGATACGCAGTATTTT. Translating it yields CASRLVDRTDTQYF. The J gene is TRBJ2-3, the V gene TRBV27; maybe TRBD2 (5 bases). The germline V gene has CDR1 MNHEY and CDR2 SMNVEV (reference sequence). This CDR3 spans 14 amino acids. Trimming took 6 bases from V and 1 from J, leaving 11 bases between them.

This clone has a handful of counts. This rearrangement joins TRBV6-6 to TRBJ1-2; D not resolved. Germline V lookup: CDR1 MNHNY, CDR2 SVGAGI (reference sequence). The CDR3 contains 15 residues. With 7 bases removed from V and 5 bases from J, the gap between germline ends came to 20 bases. The CDR3: CASTNGSPSRYGYTF. Here the CDR3 DNA reads TGTGCCAGCACTAACGGGAGTCCCAGTAGATATGGCTACACCTTC.

The chain has TRBV29-1 and TRBJ1-1, with 8 bases lining up with TRBD1. V gave up 7 bases and J gave up 4 bases; unmatched junction bases: 8. The CDR3 spans 13 residues. The germline V gene encodes CDR1 SQVTM and CDR2 ANQGSEA. DNA of the CDR3: TGCAGCGGACAGGGGCCCCTATCCACTGAAGCTTTCTTT. Its translation: CSGQGPLSTEAFF.

The chain is built from TRBV11-3 and TRBJ2-5; 12 nucleotides agree with TRBD2. J was trimmed by 2 bases and V by 4 bases; bases with no gene match: 2. Germline V gene data show CDR1 as SGHNT and CDR2 as YENEEA. There are 15 residues in the CDR3. In DNA form, the CDR3 reads TGTGCCAGCAGCTCCGGACTAGCGGGACAAGAGACCCAGTACTTC. Its protein product is CASSSGLAGQETQYF.

This clone came up a few times. This sequence joins TRBV30 and TRBJ1-1; TRBD1 agrees at 9 bases. The germline gives CDR1 GTSNPN, CDR2 SVGIG (reference sequence). Trimming at V came to 4 bases and at J to 3 bases, leaving 3 bases not matched to a gene. This CDR3 is built from 13 residues. CDR3 sequence: CAWNRDRDTEAFF. The CDR3 nucleotides read TGTGCCTGGAATCGGGACAGGGACACTGAAGCTTTCTTT.

The chain combines TRBV7-2 with TRBJ2-7, with D unresolved. The V gene lost 1 base and the J gene lost 2 bases, with 9 bases spanning the gap. Germline-derived CDR1 and CDR2 are SGHTA and FQGNSA. This CDR3 region has 14 residues. The CDR3 DNA reads as TGTGCCAGCAGCTTAGACGGCGGTCCCTACGAGCAGTACTTC. Protein product: CASSLDGGPYEQYF.

V gene TRBV7-2 combines with J gene TRBJ2-1, with 9 bases that match TRBD1. The CDR3 length is 16 residues. Germline V gene sequence: CDR1 SGHTA, CDR2 FQGNSA. J gave up 3 bases and V 5 bases, and 8 bases lay outside the gene matches. CDR3 coding DNA: TGTGCCAGCAGCAGGTCGTACAGGGGGCTCTACAATGAGCAGTTCTTC. Its translation is CASSRSYRGLYNEQFF.

The chain links TRBV7-9 to TRBJ1-2; D call uncertain. V lost 1 base to trimming and J lost 0 bases, with 9 bases between them. CDR3 length: 15 amino acids. CDR1 SEHNR and CDR2 FQNEAQ come from the germline V gene (reference sequence). Written as DNA, the CDR3 is TGTGCCAGCAGCTTAGGGCGGGGAGCTAACTATGGCTACACCTTC. Amino acid sequence: CASSLGRGANYGYTF.

This chain's CDR3 is CAWKETSGRETQYF. The CDR3 DNA is TGTGCCTGGAAGGAGACTAGCGGGAGAGAGACCCAGTACTTC. The rearrangement uses TRBV30 and TRBJ2-5; TRBD2 aligns across 12 bases. J gave up 4 bases and V 4 bases, and 4 bases lay outside the gene matches. The CDR3 runs 14 residues. Germline V CDR1 and CDR2: GTSNPN, SVGIG (reference sequence).

The chain combines TRBV7-8 with TRBJ1-1; D remains ambiguous. The CDR3 covers 15 residues. The V gene's germline CDR1 is SGHVS and CDR2 FQNEAQ. V was shortened by 4 bases and J by 1 base, with 13 bases between the two germline ends. This CDR3 reads CASSSNPTGNTEAFF. The CDR3 nucleotides are TGTGCCAGCAGCTCCAACCCGACGGGGAACACTGAAGCTTTCTTT.

The V call is TRBV9, the J call TRBJ2-2; D is possibly TRBD1 (6 bases). From germline, CDR1 is SGDLS and CDR2 YYNGEE. This CDR3 contains 17 residues. Trimming removed 5 bases from V and 6 bases from J, with 23 bases in between. Here the CDR3 DNA reads TGTGCCAGCAGTCCGTCCTTAGTGGGGGCCCCGTCCGGGGAGCTGTTTTTT. Its protein product is CASSPSLVGAPSGELFF.

This clone was observed a few times. The CDR3 protein is CSASLTRTYEQYF. CDR3 bases: TGCAGCGCTAGCCTTACTCGGACCTACGAGCAGTACTTC. The chain employs TRBV29-1 and TRBJ2-7, with D perhaps TRBD2 (5 bases). Trimming removed 7 bases from V and 2 bases from J, with 15 bases in between. This CDR3 is built from 13 residues. Germline CDR1 reads SQVTM; CDR2 reads ANQGSEA.

For the CDR3, the DNA is TGTGCCAGCAGCCCCCACCCCGAGGATGAGCAGTACTTC. It codes for CASSPHPEDEQYF. This chain uses TRBV9 with TRBJ2-7, with D hard to call. Trimming pared 4 bases from V and 7 bases from J, leaving 15 bases between. The CDR3 spans 13 residues. The germline CDR1 and CDR2 sequences are SGDLS and YYNGEE.

Comment on this clone: The sample has other DNA sequences that encode this CDR3 too. CDR3 nucleotide sequence: TGTGCCAGCTCCGTCACAGATACGCAGTATTTT. Amino acids: CASSVTDTQYF. This chain connects TRBV2 to TRBJ2-3; no definite D call. This CDR3 comprises 11 residues. V shed 8 bases and J shed 2 bases, with 5 bases lying between them. CDR1 is SNHLY and CDR2 is FYNNEI in the germline V gene.